This T cell receptor (beta chain) was documented in a study of T cells in Graves' hyperthyroidism and ophthalmopathy. In the study overall: Peripheral blood collection took place at initial diagnosis, before any treatment. Study-wide points: Most clonotypes that expanded in the thyroid above 0.001 also showed up in blood.

Clinical symptoms, serum thyroxine and TRAb, thyroid ultrasound and orbital computed tomography were used for the diagnoses. PBMCs stemmed from 10 ml fresh peripheral blood. Amplified TCR beta CDR3 regions came from RNA transcripts. HTBI primers were employed in a first-round RT-PCR of the TCR CDR3. TCRdb passed the multiplex PCR reads through MiXCR, listing each CDR3 protein once. The sample contains under 650,000 distinct CDR3 sequences, roughly 16% of which appear only once. The sample holds many counts of this clonotype. Its antigen is unidentified. The sequence derives from a woman aged 30 to 39 with Graves' hyperthyroidism. Sample: blood.

CDR3 region: CAISSSAGFVLGIYEQYF. CDR3 DNA: TGTGCCATCTCCTCGAGTGCAGGGTTCGTCTTGGGAATTTACGAGCAGTACTTC. The V and J genes are TRBV10-3 and TRBJ2-7, with D perhaps TRBD1 (5 bases). V was pared by 8 bases and J by 4 bases, with 30 bases between. The CDR3 is 18 residues long. Germline CDR1 ENHRY, CDR2 SYGVKD.